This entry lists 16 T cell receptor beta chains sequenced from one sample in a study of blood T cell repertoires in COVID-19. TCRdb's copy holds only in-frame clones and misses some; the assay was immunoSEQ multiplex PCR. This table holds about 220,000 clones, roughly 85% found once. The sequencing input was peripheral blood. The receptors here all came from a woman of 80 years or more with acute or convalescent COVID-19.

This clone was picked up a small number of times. CDR3 in DNA: TGTGCCAGCAGCTCAGGGGGCCTAGAGACCCAGTACTTC. Amino acids: CASSSGGLETQYF. The rearrangement uses TRBV7-9 and TRBJ2-5; TRBD1 matches at 8 bases. Germline V gives CDR1 SEHNR, CDR2 FQNEAQ (reference sequence). The V gene end was trimmed by 4 bases and the J gene end by 4 bases; junction bases not matched to a gene: 2. The CDR3 has 13 residues. Supplemented by reference TRBV7-9 and TRBJ2-5, the full variable domain reads DTGVSQNPRHKITKRGQNVTFRCDPISEHNRLYWYRQTLGQGPEFLTYFQNEAQLEKSRLLSDRFSAERPKGSFSTLEIQRTEQGDSAMYLCASSSGGLETQYFGPGTRLLVL.

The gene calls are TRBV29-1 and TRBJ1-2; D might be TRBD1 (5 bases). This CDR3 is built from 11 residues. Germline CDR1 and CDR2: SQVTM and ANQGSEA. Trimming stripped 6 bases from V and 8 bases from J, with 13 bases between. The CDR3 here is CSVIRESGYTF. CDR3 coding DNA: TGCAGCGTGATCAGGGAATCCGGCTACACCTTC.

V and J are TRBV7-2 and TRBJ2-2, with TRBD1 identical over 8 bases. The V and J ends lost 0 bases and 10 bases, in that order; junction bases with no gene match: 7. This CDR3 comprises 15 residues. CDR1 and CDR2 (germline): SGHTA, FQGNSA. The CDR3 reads CASSLALSGGVELFF. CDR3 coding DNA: TGTGCCAGCAGCTTAGCGTTGTCAGGGGGCGTGGAGCTGTTTTTT.

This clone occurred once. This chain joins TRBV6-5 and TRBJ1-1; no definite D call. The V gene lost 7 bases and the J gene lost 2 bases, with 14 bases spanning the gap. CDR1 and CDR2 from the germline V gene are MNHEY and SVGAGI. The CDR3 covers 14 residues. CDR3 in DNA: TGTGCCAGCACCCACGGCAGGTTTAACACTGAAGCTTTCTTT. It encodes CASTHGRFNTEAFF.

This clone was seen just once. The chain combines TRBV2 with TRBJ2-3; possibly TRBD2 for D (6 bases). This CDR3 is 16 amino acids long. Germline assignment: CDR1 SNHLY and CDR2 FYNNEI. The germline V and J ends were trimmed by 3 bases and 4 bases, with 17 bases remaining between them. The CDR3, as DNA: TGTGCCAGCAGTGAGACGGGGGTGTACGGCGCAGATACGCAGTATTTT. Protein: CASSETGVYGADTQYF. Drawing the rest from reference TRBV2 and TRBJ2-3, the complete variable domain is EPEVTQTPSHQVTQMGQEVILRCVPISNHLYFYWYRQILGQKVEFLVSFYNNEISEKSEIFDDQFSVERPDGSNFTLKIRSTKLEDSAMYFCASSETGVYGADTQYFGPGTRLTVL.

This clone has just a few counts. The CDR3 nucleotides read TGTGCCAGCAGTTTAATGCGGACAGGGGGCACTGAAGCTTTCTTT. It specifies CASSLMRTGGTEAFF. The chain carries TRBV27 and TRBJ1-1, with TRBD1 matching over 10 bases. The CDR3 loop spans 15 amino acids. CDR1 is MNHEY and CDR2 is SMNVEV in the germline V gene (reference sequence). V lost 2 bases, J lost 4 bases, and 4 bases stayed unmatched.

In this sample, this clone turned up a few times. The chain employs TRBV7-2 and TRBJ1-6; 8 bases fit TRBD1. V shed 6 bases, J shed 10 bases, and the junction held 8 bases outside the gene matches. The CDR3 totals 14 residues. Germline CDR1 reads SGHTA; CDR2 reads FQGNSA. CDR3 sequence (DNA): TGTGCCAGCAGTCTTGACAGGGGCGGATCACCCCTCCACTTT. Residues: CASSLDRGGSPLHF. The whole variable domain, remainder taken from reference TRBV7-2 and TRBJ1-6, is GAGVSQSPSNKVTEKGKDVELRCDPISGHTALYWYRQSLGQGLEFLIYFQGNSAPDKSGLPSDRFSAERTGGSVSTLTIQRTQQEDSAVYLCASSLDRGGSPLHFGNGTRLTVT.

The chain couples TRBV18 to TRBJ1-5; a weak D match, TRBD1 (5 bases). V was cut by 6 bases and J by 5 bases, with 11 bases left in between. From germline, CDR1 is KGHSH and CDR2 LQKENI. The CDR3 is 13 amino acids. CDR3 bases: TGTGCCAGCTCCCCGCGGGGGGATCAGCCCCAGCATTTT. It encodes CASSPRGDQPQHF.

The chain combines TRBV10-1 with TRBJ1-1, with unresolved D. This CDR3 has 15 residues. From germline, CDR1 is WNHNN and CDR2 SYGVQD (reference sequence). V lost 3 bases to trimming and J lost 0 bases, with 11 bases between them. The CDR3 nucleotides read TGCGCCAGCAGTGAATCGGCGGGGATGAACACTGAAGCTTTCTTT. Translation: CASSESAGMNTEAFF.

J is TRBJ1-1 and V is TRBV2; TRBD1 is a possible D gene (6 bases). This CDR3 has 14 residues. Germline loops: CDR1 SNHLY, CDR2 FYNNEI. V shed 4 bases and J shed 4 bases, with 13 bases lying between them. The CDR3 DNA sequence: TGTGCCAGCAGTGTACAGGGTGGGAGCACTGAAGCTTTCTTT. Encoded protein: CASSVQGGSTEAFF.

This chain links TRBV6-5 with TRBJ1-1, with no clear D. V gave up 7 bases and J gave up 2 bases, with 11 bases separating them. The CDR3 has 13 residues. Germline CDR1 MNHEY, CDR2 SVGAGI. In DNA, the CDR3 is TGTGCCAGCATTTCGACGGGAAACACTGAAGCTTTCTTT. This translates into CASISTGNTEAFF.

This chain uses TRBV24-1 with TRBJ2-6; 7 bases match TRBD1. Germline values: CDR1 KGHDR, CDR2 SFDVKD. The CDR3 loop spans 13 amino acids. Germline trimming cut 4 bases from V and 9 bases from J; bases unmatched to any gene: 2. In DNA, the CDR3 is TGTGCCACCAGTGACAGGACAGGCAACGTCCTGACTTTC. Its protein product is CATSDRTGNVLTF.

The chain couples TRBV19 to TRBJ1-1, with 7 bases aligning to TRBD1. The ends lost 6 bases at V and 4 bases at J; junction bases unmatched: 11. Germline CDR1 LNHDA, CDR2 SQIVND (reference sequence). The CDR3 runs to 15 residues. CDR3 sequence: CASREGATGGTEAFF. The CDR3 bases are TGTGCCAGTAGGGAGGGGGCGACAGGAGGCACTGAAGCTTTCTTT.

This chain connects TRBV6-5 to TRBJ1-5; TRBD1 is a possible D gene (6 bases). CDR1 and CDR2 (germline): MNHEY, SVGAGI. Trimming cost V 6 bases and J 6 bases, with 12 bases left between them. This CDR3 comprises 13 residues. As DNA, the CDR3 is TGTGCCAGCAGGTCGGACAGTTCTCAGCCCCAGCATTTT. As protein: CASRSDSSQPQHF.

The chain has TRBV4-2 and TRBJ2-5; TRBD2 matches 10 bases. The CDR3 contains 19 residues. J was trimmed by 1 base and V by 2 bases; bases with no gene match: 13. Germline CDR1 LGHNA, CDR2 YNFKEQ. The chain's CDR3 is CASSQPTFSSGGTQETQYF. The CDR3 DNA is TGTGCCAGCAGCCAACCGACCTTCAGTAGCGGGGGGACCCAAGAGACCCAGTACTTC.

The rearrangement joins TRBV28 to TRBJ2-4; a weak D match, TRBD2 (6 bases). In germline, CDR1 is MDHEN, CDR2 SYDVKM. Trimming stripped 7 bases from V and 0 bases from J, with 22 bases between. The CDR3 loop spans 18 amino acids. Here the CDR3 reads CASKTNSWGVRAKNIQYF. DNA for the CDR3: TGTGCCAGCAAGACAAACAGTTGGGGGGTGAGAGCCAAAAACATTCAGTACTTC.